The clone carrying this TCR beta chain was observed a single time. The antigen is unknown. The data stem from a study of T cell responses to AZD1222 COVID-19 vaccine. General study findings and limits: Regions 160-218 and 743-854 dominated among vaccine-associated CD4 TCRs spanning spike. The donor group comprised mostly white British people and more females; the analysis possibly underestimated clonal diversity.

CDR1 is KGHSH and CDR2 is LQKENI in the germline V gene. V lost 2 bases and J lost 3, with 4 bases in between. This CDR3 has 12 residues. TCRdb keeps only in-frame clones here, not all; method: immunoSEQ multiplex PCR. The table includes approximately 190,000 clones, under 95% detected once. Sample: peripheral blood, taken on day 0 of AZD1222 vaccination. The chain recombines TRBV18 with TRBJ1-2; D is uncertain. The TCR sequence derives from an adult in good health. In DNA form, the CDR3 reads TGTGCCAGCTCACCAGGAGACTATGGCTACACCTTC. It translates to CASSPGDYGYTF.